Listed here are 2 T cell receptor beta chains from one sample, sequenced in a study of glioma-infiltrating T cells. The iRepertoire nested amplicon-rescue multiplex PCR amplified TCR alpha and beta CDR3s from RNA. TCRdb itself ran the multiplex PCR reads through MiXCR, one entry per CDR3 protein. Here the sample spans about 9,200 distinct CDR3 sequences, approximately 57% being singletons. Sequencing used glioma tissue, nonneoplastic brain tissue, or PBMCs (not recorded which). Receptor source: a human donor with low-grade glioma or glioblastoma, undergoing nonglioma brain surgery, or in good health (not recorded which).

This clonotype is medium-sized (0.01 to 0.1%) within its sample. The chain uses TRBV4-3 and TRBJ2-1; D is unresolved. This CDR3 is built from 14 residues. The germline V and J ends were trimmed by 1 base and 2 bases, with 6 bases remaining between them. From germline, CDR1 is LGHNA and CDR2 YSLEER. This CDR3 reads CASSQGGAYNEQFF. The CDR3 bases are TGCGCCAGCAGCCAAGGCGGAGCCTACAATGAGCAGTTCTTC.

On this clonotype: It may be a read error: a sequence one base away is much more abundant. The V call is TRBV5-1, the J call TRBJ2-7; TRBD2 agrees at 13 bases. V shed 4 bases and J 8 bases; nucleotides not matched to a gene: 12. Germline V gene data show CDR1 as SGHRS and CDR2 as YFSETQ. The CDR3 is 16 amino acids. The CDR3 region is CASSARAGLAGYKQYF. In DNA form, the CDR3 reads TGCGCCAGCAGCGCTAGAGCGGGACTAGCGGGATACAAGCAGTACTTC.